This TCR beta chain was identified during a study of patients and donors after allogeneic stem cell transplantation. The CDR3 has 14 residues. V was shortened by 3 bases and J by 6 bases, with 15 bases between the two germline ends. Germline CDR1 and CDR2: SEHNR and FQNEAQ (reference sequence). TCRdb reprocessed the RT-PCR reads via MiXCR and lists one record per CDR3 protein. The sample records about 200,000 distinct CDR3 sequences, roughly 40% being singletons. This chain joins TRBV7-9 and TRBJ2-7; D is unclear. The sequenced material came from blood, either unsorted or a sorted T cell fraction (not recorded which). The receptor was isolated from a human donor who was either an allogeneic HSCT recipient or a stem cell or donor lymphocyte infusion donor (not recorded which). It is not recorded whose cells these are; they may come from a transplant donor. The DNA of the CDR3 is TGTGCCAGCAGCTTCCAGGTCCAGATCGGCGAGCAGTACTTC. Translation gives CASSFQVQIGEQYF.